These T cell receptor beta chains were read from a single sample in a study of Ad26.COV2.S vaccination and SARS-CoV-2 variants. Using immunoSEQ multiplex PCR, the repertoire was profiled, and TCRdb retains in-frame clones only, with some absent. In the table there are roughly 400,000 clones, 90% of which are singletons. The sample in question was peripheral blood, obtained in a trial of Ad26.COV2.S vaccine versus placebo. Every receptor here comes from a person aged 18-60 years who received the Ad26.COV2.S COVID-19 vaccine or a placebo. CDR3s include the opening cysteine and the closing phenylalanine or tryptophan. A D gene is named only where the DNA matches it firmly. The listing skips clone size in some rows; elsewhere it reads once, few, many or a size class.

d_call	clone_size	v_call	j_call	cdr3_aa	cdr3_nt
.	.	TRBV30	TRBJ1-1	CAWSRGGADTEAFF	TGTGCCTGGTCCAGGGGAGGGGCAGACACTGAAGCTTTCTTT
.	.	TRBV18	TRBJ1-5	CASSPDRSNQPQHF	TGTGCCAGCTCACCAGACAGGAGTAATCAGCCCCAGCATTTT
.	.	TRBV11-3	TRBJ2-2	CASSSGSSAGELFF	TGTGCCAGCAGCTCCGGGTCTAGCGCCGGGGAGCTGTTTTTT
.	once	TRBV3-1/TRBV3-2	TRBJ2-7	CASSHAGTEQYF	TGTGCCAGCAGCCACGCCGGGACCGAGCAGTACTTC
TRBD2	once	TRBV15	TRBJ2-7	CATSRETSGSDEQYF	TGTGCCACCAGCAGAGAGACTAGCGGGAGCGACGAGCAGTACTTC
TRBD1	once	TRBV29-1	TRBJ1-2	CSVSGGHYGYTF	TGCAGCGTCTCAGGGGGCCACTATGGCTACACCTTC
.	.	TRBV2	TRBJ2-5	CASSAGGLETQYF	TGTGCCAGCAGTGCCGGGGGACTGGAGACCCAGTACTTC
.	.	TRBV7-8	TRBJ2-7	CASSLAGSTRGEQYF	TGTGCCAGCAGCTTAGCCGGGTCAACGAGGGGCGAGCAGTACTTC
.	few	TRBV19	TRBJ1-1	CASSVYTVNTEAFF	TGTGCCAGTAGTGTTTACACAGTGAACACTGAAGCTTTCTTT
TRBD1	.	TRBV7-2	TRBJ2-1	CASSLGWDRRPQSEFF	TGTGCCAGCAGCTTAGGGTGGGACAGGCGGCCCCAATCGGAGTTCTTC
.	.	TRBV7-8	TRBJ2-4	CASSYLAKNIQYF	TGTGCCAGCAGCTATCTAGCCAAAAACATTCAGTACTTC
.	.	TRBV28	TRBJ1-2	CASSSLWGAPDGYTF	TGTGCCAGCAGTTCGCTTTGGGGGGCGCCGGATGGCTACACCTTC
TRBD2	.	TRBV10-3	TRBJ2-7	CAISESLTSGSYEQYF	TGTGCCATCAGTGAGTCGCTGACTAGCGGCTCCTACGAGCAGTACTTC
.	.	TRBV29-1	TRBJ2-1	CSVMGGSYNEQFF	TGCAGCGTCATGGGGGGCTCCTACAATGAGCAGTTCTTC
.	.	TRBV25-1	TRBJ1-5	CASSEFGQPQHF	TGTGCCAGCAGTGAATTTGGGCAGCCCCAGCATTTT
TRBD2	.	TRBV10-3	TRBJ2-1	CATSYSGRGGNEQFF	TGTGCCACCTCTTATAGCGGGAGGGGGGGCAATGAGCAGTTCTTC
.	.	TRBV5-1	TRBJ1-1	CASSTIDGNTEAFF	TGCGCCAGCAGCACCATAGACGGTAACACTGAAGCTTTCTTT
.	.	TRBV10-3	TRBJ1-5	CAIASSVNQPQHF	TGTGCCATCGCGTCGTCCGTTAATCAGCCCCAGCATTTT
TRBD2	.	TRBV7-2	TRBJ2-5	CASSLILSGSETQYF	TGTGCCAGCAGCTTAATTCTTAGCGGGAGTGAGACCCAGTACTTC
.	.	TRBV5-6	TRBJ2-7	CASSPAGTTYEQYF	TGTGCCAGCAGCCCAGCGGGCACAACCTACGAGCAGTACTTC
TRBD1	.	TRBV30	TRBJ1-6	CAWKQGASPLHF	TGTGCCTGGAAGCAGGGGGCCTCACCCCTCCACTTT
TRBD2	.	TRBV7-2	TRBJ2-1	CASSFSGRASNEQFF	TGTGCCAGCAGCTTTAGCGGGAGGGCCAGCAATGAGCAGTTCTTC
.	.	TRBV5-4	TRBJ2-1	CASSLIGEWEQFF	TGTGCCAGCAGCTTGATCGGGGAGTGGGAGCAGTTCTTC
.	few	TRBV4-1	TRBJ1-2	CASSQVDSKDYGYTF	TGCGCCAGCAGCCAAGTCGACAGTAAGGACTATGGCTACACCTTC
.	.	TRBV19	TRBJ1-4	CASSISALNEKLFF	TGTGCCAGTAGTATATCGGCGCTTAATGAAAAACTGTTTTTT
.	.	TRBV19	TRBJ2-2	CASSAPGTPTGELFF	TGTGCCAGTAGTGCACCCGGGACACCGACCGGGGAGCTGTTTTTT
.	.	TRBV4-1	TRBJ2-3	CASSWGAEADTQYF	TGCGCCAGCAGTTGGGGGGCCGAGGCAGATACGCAGTATTTT
TRBD1	.	TRBV28	TRBJ2-7	CASSLSRGRGIYEQYF	TGTGCCAGCAGTTTGTCCCGGGGCAGGGGGATCTACGAGCAGTACTTC
TRBD2	.	TRBV6-7	TRBJ2-1	CASSYPLAGGYNEQFF	TGTGCCAGCAGTTACCCCCTAGCGGGGGGCTACAATGAGCAGTTCTTC
.	.	TRBV4-3	TRBJ2-7	CASSQERAGNSYEQYF	TGCGCCAGCAGCCAAGAACGGGCAGGGAACTCCTACGAGCAGTACTTC
.	.	TRBV29-1	TRBJ1-4	CSVVGQDEKLFF	TGCAGCGTTGTCGGGCAGGATGAAAAACTGTTTTTT
.	.	TRBV23-1	TRBJ1-6	CASSQYKEIRGALHF	TGCGCCAGCAGTCAATACAAAGAAATAAGAGGCGCCCTCCACTTT
TRBD1	.	TRBV19	TRBJ2-3	CASNNPGQGPTDTQYF	TGTGCCAGTAATAACCCTGGACAGGGACCCACAGATACGCAGTATTTT
TRBD2	.	TRBV30	TRBJ2-7	CAWGTSGSHEQYF	TGTGCCTGGGGGACTAGCGGGAGCCACGAGCAGTACTTC
.	.	TRBV28	TRBJ2-1	CASSLSAGEGAYNEQFF	TGTGCCAGCAGTTTATCGGCGGGAGAGGGGGCGTACAATGAGCAGTTCTTC
.	.	TRBV28	TRBJ1-4	CASSQEKLFF	TGTGCCAGCAGTCAAGAAAAACTGTTTTTT
.	.	TRBV6-5	TRBJ1-5	CASSFGGGSNQPQHF	TGTGCCAGCAGTTTCGGAGGGGGGAGCAATCAGCCCCAGCATTTT